One sample yielded the 27 T cell receptor beta chains listed below, sequenced in a study of CD8 T cells in ankylosing spondylitis. One entry per CDR3 protein results from TCRdb running MiXCR on the 5' RACE reads. This table holds approximately 220,000 distinct CDR3 sequences, roughly 25% found once. Sequences were obtained from blood, either unsorted or a sorted T cell fraction (not recorded which). All receptors come from a male donor with ankylosing spondylitis or in good health (not recorded which).

The J gene is TRBJ2-1, the V gene TRBV12-3 or TRBV12-4; D call uncertain. CDR3 length: 16 residues. The V and J ends lost 3 bases and 4 bases respectively, with 16 bases between them. CDR3 nucleotide sequence: TGTGCCAGCAGTTTGGGTCGACTCCTTAAATACAATGAGCAGTTCTTC. It is translated as CASSLGRLLKYNEQFF.

The chain is built from TRBV20-1 and TRBJ2-2; 8 nucleotides match TRBD1. The germline gives CDR1 DFQATT, CDR2 SNEGSKA (reference sequence). The CDR3 loop spans 16 amino acids. Trimming at V came to 1 base and at J to 3 bases, leaving 7 bases not matched to a gene. The CDR3 loop is CSARGTGLRDTGELFF. DNA for the CDR3: TGCAGTGCTAGAGGGACAGGGCTTCGGGACACCGGGGAGCTGTTTTTT.

This chain connects TRBV19 to TRBJ2-2; 7 nucleotides agree with TRBD2. V lost 5 bases, J lost 1 base, and 7 bases stayed unmatched. Per germline, CDR1 LNHDA and CDR2 SQIVND (reference sequence). The CDR3 extends over 16 amino acids. This CDR3 reads CASSDLAAWNTGELFF. DNA for the CDR3: TGTGCCAGTAGTGATCTAGCGGCCTGGAACACCGGGGAGCTGTTTTTT.

The V gene is TRBV20-1, the J gene TRBJ1-2; possible D gene TRBD1, 5 bases. Germline CDR1 DFQATT, CDR2 SNEGSKA (reference sequence). The V and J ends lost 5 bases and 10 bases respectively, with 20 bases between them. The CDR3 consists of 13 residues. CDR3 bases: TGCAGTGCTCCGCCTTGGACAAGCTTTGACTACACCTTC. Translated: CSAPPWTSFDYTF.

This clonotype occurred a few times. The V gene is TRBV2, the J gene TRBJ2-1, with 7 nucleotides matching TRBD2. Germline V gives CDR1 SNHLY, CDR2 FYNNEI. V shed 5 bases and J 5 bases; nucleotides not matched to a gene: 12. This CDR3 region has 16 residues. CDR3 DNA: TGTGCCAGCAGTCTGACCGCGGGACTAACCCACAATGAGCAGTTCTTC. This codes for CASSLTAGLTHNEQFF.

The rearrangement links TRBV2 to TRBJ2-2; weak D call: TRBD1 (5 bases). The CDR3 is made up of 14 amino acids. Per germline, CDR1 SNHLY and CDR2 FYNNEI. V lost 6 bases, J lost 4 bases, and 12 bases lay in between. CDR3 amino acids: CASSEEGATGELFF. CDR3 bases: TGTGCCAGCAGCGAGGAAGGGGCCACCGGGGAGCTGTTTTTT. The full variable domain, with the rest looked up from reference TRBV2 and TRBJ2-2, is EPEVTQTPSHQVTQMGQEVILRCVPISNHLYFYWYRQILGQKVEFLVSFYNNEISEKSEIFDDQFSVERPDGSNFTLKIRSTKLEDSAMYFCASSEEGATGELFFGEGSRLTVL.

This clonotype came up a few times. The V gene is TRBV18, the J gene TRBJ2-7, with D unresolved. Trimming shortened V by 4 bases and J by 7 bases, and 8 bases separated the two germline ends. The germline V gene has CDR1 KGHSH and CDR2 LQKENI. This CDR3 comprises 11 residues. The CDR3 sequence is CASSRVGEQYF. CDR3 sequence (DNA): TGTGCCAGCTCACGAGTAGGGGAGCAGTACTTC.

This clonotype appeared many times. The genes are TRBV7-9 and TRBJ2-5, with a weak D call TRBD1 (6 bases). This CDR3 region has 14 residues. V was trimmed by 5 bases and J by 2 bases, leaving 12 bases between them. Germline V gene data show CDR1 as SEHNR and CDR2 as FQNEAQ (reference sequence). CDR3 bases: TGTGCCAGCAGCCGTGGGACAAATCAAGAGACCCAGTACTTC. This sequence encodes CASSRGTNQETQYF.

This clonotype was observed a handful of times. The rearrangement uses TRBV4-3 and TRBJ2-3; 9 bases line up with TRBD2. V lost 0 bases to trimming and J lost 4 bases; unmatched junction nucleotides: 5. The CDR3 totals 16 residues. From germline, CDR1 is LGHNA and CDR2 YSLEER. CDR3 loop: CASSQDLAGGADTQYF. The DNA of the CDR3 is TGCGCCAGCAGCCAAGATCTGGCGGGAGGGGCAGATACGCAGTATTTT.

At least ten counts were recorded for this clonotype. This rearrangement joins TRBV2 to TRBJ2-7; the D gene is possibly TRBD2 (6 bases). The V and J ends lost 3 bases and 1 base respectively, with 7 bases between them. Germline CDR1 and CDR2: SNHLY and FYNNEI. This CDR3 contains 13 residues. The CDR3 nucleotides are TGTGCCAGCAGTGACGCGGGGTCCTACGAGCAGTACTTC. It specifies CASSDAGSYEQYF.

This chain connects TRBV27 to TRBJ2-6, with D uncertain. Germline lookup yields CDR1 MNHEY and CDR2 SMNVEV (reference sequence). V dropped 4 bases and J dropped 0 bases, with 22 bases sitting between them. This CDR3 comprises 20 residues. The chain's CDR3 is CASSSDAGPNFYSGANVLTF. The CDR3 DNA reads as TGTGCCAGCAGTTCAGACGCAGGCCCAAATTTCTACTCTGGGGCCAACGTCCTGACTTTC.

The count of this clonotype is one. The genes are TRBV7-2 and TRBJ2-1; 8 bases line up with TRBD2. Germline CDR1 reads SGHTA; CDR2 reads FQGNSA. The V gene end was trimmed by 1 base and the J gene end by 5 bases; junction bases not matched to a gene: 4. The CDR3 runs 15 residues. CDR3 sequence reads: CASSLGTSRDNEQFF. DNA for the CDR3: TGTGCCAGCAGCTTAGGGACTAGCAGAGACAATGAGCAGTTCTTC. The complete variable domain, with remaining parts taken from reference TRBV7-2 and TRBJ2-1, reads GAGVSQSPSNKVTEKGKDVELRCDPISGHTALYWYRQSLGQGLEFLIYFQGNSAPDKSGLPSDRFSAERTGGSVSTLTIQRTQQEDSAVYLCASSLGTSRDNEQFFGPGTRLTVL.

Concerning this clonotype: One end of the junction does not line up with germline, which may come from a read error. This chain links TRBV20-1 with TRBJ2-1, with D perhaps TRBD1 or TRBD2 (6 bases each). CDR1 is DFQATT, CDR2 SNEGSKA, per germline (reference sequence). The CDR3 extends over 12 amino acids. Here the CDR3 reads CSGRGGIGEQFF. DNA of the CDR3: TGCAGTGGTAGAGGGGGGATTGGTGAGCAGTTCTTC.

This clonotype showed up just once. The rearrangement joins TRBV20-1 to TRBJ2-1; possible D gene TRBD2, 5 bases. The CDR3 has 14 amino acids. From germline, CDR1 is DFQATT and CDR2 SNEGSKA (reference sequence). V lost 4 bases and J 6 bases, leaving 16 bases between the germline ends. The CDR3 DNA follows: TGCAGTGCTATCAACTTACTAGTGTTCAATGAGCAGTTCTTC. This gives the protein CSAINLLVFNEQFF.

The chain uses TRBV5-1 and TRBJ2-2; D not certain. Per the germline V gene, CDR1 is SGHRS and CDR2 is YFSETQ. The germline V and J ends were trimmed by 2 bases and 1 base, with 9 bases remaining between them. The CDR3 is 15 amino acids. The CDR3 region is CASSFGQVNTGELFF. For the CDR3, the DNA is TGCGCCAGCAGCTTCGGGCAGGTGAACACCGGGGAGCTGTTTTTT.

This clonotype appeared many times. This sequence joins TRBV18 and TRBJ2-3; 8 bases line up with TRBD1. The CDR3 runs to 16 residues. The germline V gene encodes CDR1 KGHSH and CDR2 LQKENI. The J segment lost 5 bases and the V segment lost 4 bases, leaving 11 bases of the junction unmatched. Here the CDR3 reads CASSLGQGAVGDTQYF. The CDR3 nucleotides are TGTGCCAGCTCACTCGGGCAGGGGGCGGTTGGAGATACGCAGTATTTT.

In this sample, this clonotype turned up many times. The rearrangement joins TRBV20-1 to TRBJ2-3, with 7 bases matching TRBD1. CDR1 is DFQATT and CDR2 is SNEGSKA in the germline V gene (reference sequence). The V segment lost 5 bases and the J segment 6 bases; nucleotides outside the gene matches: 11. CDR3 size: 14 residues. The CDR3 reads CSAPLRGGFDTQYF. Written as DNA, the CDR3 is TGCAGTGCTCCTTTAAGAGGGGGCTTCGATACGCAGTATTTT.

The chain combines TRBV15 with TRBJ2-7; D is possibly TRBD2 (6 bases). The CDR3 sequence is 14 residues long. CDR1 is LNHNV, CDR2 YYDKDF, per germline (reference sequence). Between the trimmed V and J ends, which lost 0 bases and 2 bases, there was a span of 8 bases. The CDR3 sequence is CATSRDAGTYEQYF. In DNA, the CDR3 is TGTGCCACCAGCAGAGATGCGGGAACCTACGAGCAGTACTTC.

In this sample, this clonotype turned up many times. The chain uses TRBV6-5 and TRBJ2-7; D is unclear. The V end was cut by 0 bases, the J end by 6 bases, with 12 bases between. The CDR3 length is 14 residues. Germline lookup yields CDR1 MNHEY and CDR2 SVGAGI. CDR3 loop: CASSYSGLVGEQYF. In DNA, the CDR3 is TGTGCCAGCAGTTACTCGGGCTTAGTGGGCGAGCAGTACTTC.

This clonotype was counted only a few times. V and J are TRBV20-1 and TRBJ2-2, with D possibly being TRBD1 (6 bases). From germline, CDR1 is DFQATT and CDR2 SNEGSKA (reference sequence). V was clipped by 5 bases and J by 3 bases, with 16 bases between them. The CDR3 runs to 15 residues. Here the CDR3 reads CSAFWAGDDTGELFF. In nucleotides, the CDR3 is TGCAGTGCTTTTTGGGCAGGGGACGACACCGGGGAGCTGTTTTTT.

V usage is TRBV7-2 and J usage is TRBJ2-4, with D maybe TRBD2 (6 bases). The CDR3 is made up of 16 amino acids. Trimming took off 1 base at V and 6 bases at J, with 16 bases between the two ends. The V gene's germline CDR1 is SGHTA and CDR2 FQGNSA. CDR3 sequence (DNA): TGTGCCAGCAGCTTAGGGGGGTCCATTAGCGGAAACATTCAGTACTTC. Residues: CASSLGGSISGNIQYF.

This clonotype appeared a few times. The rearrangement links TRBV20-1 to TRBJ2-5; 10 bases line up with TRBD1. V was pared by 5 bases and J by 5 bases, with 11 bases of the junction left unmatched. This CDR3 has 15 amino acids. The germline V gene encodes CDR1 DFQATT and CDR2 SNEGSKA (reference sequence). As DNA, the CDR3 is TGCAGTGCTCTTGGAATCGGACAGGGGGTTGAGACCCAGTACTTC. Protein product: CSALGIGQGVETQYF.

This clonotype was counted ten times or more. The CDR3 reads CSAGRHRGKGSYEQYF. The CDR3 DNA follows: TGCAGCGCGGGCCGACACAGGGGAAAAGGGAGCTACGAGCAGTACTTC. The chain links TRBV29-1 to TRBJ2-7, with 7 bases lining up with TRBD1. Germline lookup yields CDR1 SQVTM and CDR2 ANQGSEA. The V and J ends lost 7 bases and 3 bases, in that order; junction bases with no gene match: 18. This CDR3 spans 16 amino acids.

This clonotype was seen many times. The V call is TRBV5-1, the J call TRBJ2-3; 10 bases fit TRBD2. V lost 4 bases to trimming and J lost 6 bases; unmatched junction nucleotides: 14. CDR1 is SGHRS and CDR2 is YFSETQ in the germline V gene. There are 17 residues in the CDR3. The CDR3 bases are TGCGCCAGCAGCCTAAGGGGGCTAGCGGGAGAAGGGGATACGCAGTATTTT. It encodes CASSLRGLAGEGDTQYF.

V gene TRBV20-1 combines with J gene TRBJ1-1; D unclear. Germline V gene data show CDR1 as DFQATT and CDR2 as SNEGSKA (reference sequence). The CDR3 length is 12 residues. V was shortened by 3 bases and J by 0 bases, with 5 bases between the two germline ends. Here the CDR3 reads CSASGMNTEAFF. DNA of the CDR3: TGCAGTGCTAGCGGGATGAACACTGAAGCTTTCTTT.

This clonotype was counted a few times. The CDR3 sequence is CASNIGVGNIQYF. The CDR3, as DNA: TGTGCCAGCAATATAGGGGTGGGAAACATTCAGTACTTC. The V and J genes are TRBV6-1 and TRBJ2-4, with a weak D call TRBD1 (5 bases). Trimming removed 7 bases at V and 6 bases at J, with 13 bases between. The CDR3 is made up of 13 amino acids. The germline gives CDR1 MNHNS, CDR2 SASEGT.

The chain uses TRBV20-1 and TRBJ2-5; 11 positions agree with TRBD2. V shed 1 base and J 7 bases; nucleotides not matched to a gene: 11. The V gene's germline CDR1 is DFQATT and CDR2 SNEGSKA (reference sequence). The CDR3 runs 16 residues. The DNA for the CDR3 is TGCAGTGCTAGAGGTCCGACTAGCGGGACAGCTGGGACCCAGTACTTC. Residues: CSARGPTSGTAGTQYF.